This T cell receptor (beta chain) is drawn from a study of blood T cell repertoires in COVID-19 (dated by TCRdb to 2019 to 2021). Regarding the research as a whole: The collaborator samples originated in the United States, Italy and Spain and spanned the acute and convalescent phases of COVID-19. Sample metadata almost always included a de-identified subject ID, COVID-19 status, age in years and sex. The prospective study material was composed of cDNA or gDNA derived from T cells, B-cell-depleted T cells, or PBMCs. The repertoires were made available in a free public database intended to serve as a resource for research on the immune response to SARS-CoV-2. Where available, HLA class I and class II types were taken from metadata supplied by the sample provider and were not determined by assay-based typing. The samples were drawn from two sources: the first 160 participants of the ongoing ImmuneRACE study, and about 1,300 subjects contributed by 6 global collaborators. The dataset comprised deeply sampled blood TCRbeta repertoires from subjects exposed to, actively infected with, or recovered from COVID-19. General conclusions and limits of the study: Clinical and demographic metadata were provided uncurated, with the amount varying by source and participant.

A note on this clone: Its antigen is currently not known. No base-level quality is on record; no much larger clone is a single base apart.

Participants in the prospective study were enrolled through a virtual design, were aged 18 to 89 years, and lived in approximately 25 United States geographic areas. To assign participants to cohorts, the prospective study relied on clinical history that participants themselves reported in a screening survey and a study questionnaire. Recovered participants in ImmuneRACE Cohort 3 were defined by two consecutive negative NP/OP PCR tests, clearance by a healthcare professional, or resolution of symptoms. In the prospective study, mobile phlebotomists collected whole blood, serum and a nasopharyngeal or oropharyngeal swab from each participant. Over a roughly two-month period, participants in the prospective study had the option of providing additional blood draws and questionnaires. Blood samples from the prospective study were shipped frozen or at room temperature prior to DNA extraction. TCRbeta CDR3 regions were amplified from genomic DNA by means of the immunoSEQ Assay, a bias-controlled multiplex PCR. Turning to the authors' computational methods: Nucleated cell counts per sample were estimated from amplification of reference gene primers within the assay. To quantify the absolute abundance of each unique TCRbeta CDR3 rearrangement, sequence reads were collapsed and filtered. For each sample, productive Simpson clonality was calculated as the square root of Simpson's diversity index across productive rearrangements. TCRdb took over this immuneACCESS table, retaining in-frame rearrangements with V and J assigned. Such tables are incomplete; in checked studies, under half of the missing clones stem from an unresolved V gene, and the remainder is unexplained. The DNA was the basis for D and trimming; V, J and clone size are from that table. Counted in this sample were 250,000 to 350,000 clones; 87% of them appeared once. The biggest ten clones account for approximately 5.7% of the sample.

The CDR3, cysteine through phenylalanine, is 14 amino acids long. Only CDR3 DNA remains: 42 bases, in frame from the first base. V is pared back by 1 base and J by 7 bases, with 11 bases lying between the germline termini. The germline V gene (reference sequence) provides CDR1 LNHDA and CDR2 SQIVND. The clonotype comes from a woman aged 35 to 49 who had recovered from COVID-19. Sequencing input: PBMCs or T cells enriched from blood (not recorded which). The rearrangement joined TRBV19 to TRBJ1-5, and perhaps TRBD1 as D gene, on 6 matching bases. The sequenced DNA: TGTGCCAGTAGTATAGCAGGGGCTCAGCAGCCCCAGCATTTT. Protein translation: CASSIAGAQQPQHF.